Below are 10 T cell receptor beta chains sequenced from a single sample in a study of shared clonotypes between healthy human individuals. Produced via immunoSEQ multiplex PCR; TCRdb's table is partial and in-frame only. Here the sample spans about 690,000 clones, about 92% being singletons. Sequenced sample: memory CD8+ T cells from PBMCs. The subset: CD45RO+ cells pooled with CCR7-negative TemRA cells. Receptors were obtained from a man younger than 35 in good health. Some clones in this sample may be carry-over from other donors' samples.

The V call is TRBV27, the J call TRBJ1-1; possibly TRBD1 for D (5 bases). Looked up from germline, CDR1 is MNHEY and CDR2 is SMNVEV (reference sequence). Trimming removed 7 bases from V and 0 bases from J, with 15 bases in between. The CDR3 has 15 amino acids. This CDR3 reads CASTIRGGMNTEAFF. The CDR3 region has the DNA TGTGCCAGCACCATTCGCGGGGGAATGAACACTGAAGCTTTCTTT.

The chain combines TRBV13 with TRBJ2-5, with 8 bases fitting TRBD2. The CDR3 is made up of 16 amino acids. CDR1 is PRHDT, CDR2 FYEKMQ, per germline (reference sequence). V lost 1 base and J lost 5; bases outside the gene matches: 9. CDR3 protein: CASSLESGLARETQYF. The CDR3 DNA follows: TGTGCCAGCAGCTTAGAGTCTGGACTAGCAAGGGAGACCCAGTACTTC.

The chain has TRBV6-6 and TRBJ2-1; no clear D gene. The CDR3 covers 11 residues. Germline CDR1 reads MNHNY; CDR2 reads SVGAGI (reference sequence). V shed 2 bases and J shed 9 bases, with 5 bases lying between them. The CDR3 DNA reads as TGTGCCAGCAGTTACCAACTTGAGCAGTTCTTC. It is translated as CASSYQLEQFF.

J is TRBJ2-7 and V is TRBV7-3; tentatively, D is TRBD1 or TRBD2 (5 bases each). The ends were cut back, 2 bases at V and 6 bases at J, with 17 bases in the middle. The length of the CDR3 is 15 residues. Germline V gives CDR1 SGHTA, CDR2 FQGTGA. CDR3 nucleotides: TGTGCCAGCAGCTTAGGGCCAGGGAGCGCGACCGAGCAGTACTTC. It codes for CASSLGPGSATEQYF.

The chain employs TRBV9 and TRBJ2-3; D is uncertain. Germline lookup yields CDR1 SGDLS and CDR2 YYNGEE. V was clipped by 0 bases and J by 0 bases, with 8 bases between them. The CDR3 totals 15 residues. CDR3 nucleotide sequence: TGTGCCAGCAGCGTAGACCACCCTAGCACAGATACGCAGTATTTT. This translates into CASSVDHPSTDTQYF.

The V and J genes are TRBV14 and TRBJ2-2; D is possibly TRBD2 (6 bases). CDR1 and CDR2 (germline): SGHDN, FVKESK. V was cut by 3 bases and J by 6 bases, with 17 bases left in between. This CDR3 has 16 amino acids. CDR3 protein: CASSHVGGGYAGELFF. The CDR3 DNA is TGTGCCAGCAGCCATGTGGGAGGCGGCTACGCCGGGGAGCTGTTTTTT. The variable domain in full, completed from reference TRBV14 and TRBJ2-2, reads EAGVTQFPSHSVIEKGQTVTLRCDPISGHDNLYWYRRVMGKEIKFLLHFVKESKQDESGMPNNRFLAERTGGTYSTLKVQPAELEDSGVYFCASSHVGGGYAGELFFGEGSRLTVL.

V usage is TRBV18 and J usage is TRBJ2-1, with 7 bases lining up with TRBD2. The J segment lost 8 bases and the V segment lost 1 base, leaving 11 bases of the junction unmatched. Looked up from germline, CDR1 is KGHSH and CDR2 is LQKENI. CDR3 length: 16 residues. CDR3 sequence reads: CASSPREGPTADEQFF. CDR3 sequence (DNA): TGTGCCAGCTCACCACGGGAGGGACCAACGGCGGATGAGCAGTTCTTC.

The chain employs TRBV11-1 and TRBJ2-7; the match to TRBD1 covers 7 bases. Germline V gene data show CDR1 as SGHAT and CDR2 as FQDESV (reference sequence). CDR3 size: 15 residues. With 6 bases clipped from V and 4 bases from J, the junction kept 12 bases outside the gene matches. CDR3 nucleotide sequence: TGTGCCAGCAGTAAGAGGGGGCAGAAGACTTACGAGCAGTACTTC. Protein: CASSKRGQKTYEQYF.

The genes are TRBV28 and TRBJ2-7; tentatively, D is TRBD1 (6 bases). The germline gives CDR1 MDHEN, CDR2 SYDVKM. The CDR3 extends over 14 amino acids. V was clipped by 2 bases and J by 3 bases, with 11 bases between them. The CDR3: CASSLQGRGYEQYF. The CDR3 bases are TGTGCCAGCAGTTTACAGGGGCGCGGCTACGAGCAGTACTTC.

The V call is TRBV5-1, the J call TRBJ2-7; no definite D call. The CDR3 length is 14 residues. V lost 0 bases, J lost 2 bases, and 9 bases lay in between. Per the germline V gene, CDR1 is SGHRS and CDR2 is YFSETQ. CDR3 DNA sequence: TGCGCCAGCAGCTTGGTTAGGGCACCCTACGAGCAGTACTTC. As protein: CASSLVRAPYEQYF.